This T cell receptor beta chain was captured by sequencing in a study of T cells in localized non-small cell lung cancer. The CDR3 runs to 15 residues. CDR1 and CDR2 (germline): MNHNS, SASEGT. The junction had 3 bases not matched to a gene; V was cut back by 0 bases and J by 6 bases. General study findings and limits: As only one tumor region underwent sequencing, heterogeneity remains possible. Elevated circulating T cell density in blood was associated with longer overall survival. The study found T cell clonality highest in uninvolved adjacent lung, above tumor.

Sequencing was performed with immunoSEQ multiplex PCR; in TCRdb, only in-frame clones are kept and a portion is missing. The sample yields around 4,000 clones, less than 30% seen once. This clone showed up just a few times. Its antigen is as yet unknown. This sequence was found in a man aged 40-75 years with stage I lung adenocarcinoma. The source material was lung tumor tissue, sampled before any cancer treatment. This chain joins TRBV6-1 and TRBJ2-5; 11 bases map to TRBD2. CDR3 sequence reads: CASSEAGTSGQTQYF. In nucleotides, the CDR3 is TGTGCCAGCAGTGAAGCCGGGACTAGCGGCCAGACCCAGTACTTC.